Detailed here is one T cell receptor beta chain. These data originate in a study of blood T cell repertoires in COVID-19. Sequencing used immunoSEQ multiplex PCR; TCRdb keeps in-frame clones, though not all of them. The sample lists approximately 230,000 clones, 85% to 90% occurring once. V was trimmed by 3 bases and J by 4 bases, leaving 13 bases between them. This CDR3 has 16 residues. Looked up from germline, CDR1 is LGHDT and CDR2 is YNNKEL (reference sequence). The recovered donors of Cohort 3 showed two negative PCRs, clearance, or symptom resolution. The receptor was isolated from a man aged 18 to 30 who had recovered from COVID-19. V gene TRBV3-1 (or the pseudogene TRBV3-2) combines with J gene TRBJ2-6; D perhaps matches TRBD1 (5 bases). The source material was PBMCs or T cells enriched from blood (not recorded which). The CDR3 nucleotides read TGTGCCAGCAGCCATATTCAGGGTTCCGGGGCCAACGTCCTGACTTTC. Protein product: CASSHIQGSGANVLTF.